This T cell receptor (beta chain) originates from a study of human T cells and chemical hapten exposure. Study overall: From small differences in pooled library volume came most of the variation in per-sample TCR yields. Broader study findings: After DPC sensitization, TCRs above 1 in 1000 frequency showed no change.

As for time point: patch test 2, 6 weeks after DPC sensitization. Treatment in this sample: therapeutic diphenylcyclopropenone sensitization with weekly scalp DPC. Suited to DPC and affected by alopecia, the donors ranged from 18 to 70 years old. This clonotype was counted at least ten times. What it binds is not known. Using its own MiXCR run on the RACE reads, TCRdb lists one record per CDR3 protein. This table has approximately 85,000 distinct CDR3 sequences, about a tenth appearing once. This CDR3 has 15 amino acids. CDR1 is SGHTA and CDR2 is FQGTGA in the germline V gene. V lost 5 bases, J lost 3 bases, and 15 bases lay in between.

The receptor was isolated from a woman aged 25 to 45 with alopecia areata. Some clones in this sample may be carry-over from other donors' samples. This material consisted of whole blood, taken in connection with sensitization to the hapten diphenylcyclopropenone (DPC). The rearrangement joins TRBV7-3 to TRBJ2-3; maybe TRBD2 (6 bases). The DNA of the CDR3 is TGTGCCAGCAGCCCCGTGCGGGGTCGGACAGATACGCAGTATTTT. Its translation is CASSPVRGRTDTQYF.